This T cell receptor (beta chain) was sequenced for a study of regulatory T cells in long-lasting Graves disease. Sequencing libraries for TCR beta were prepared with iRepertoire HTBI primers and Arm-PCR of CDR3 regions. Via MiXCR, TCRdb re-called the multiplex PCR reads, giving one row per CDR3 protein. Among about 430,000 distinct CDR3 sequences listed, around 20% were seen once. CDR3 length equals 17 residues. Germline CDR1 SGHTA, CDR2 FQGTGA. The ends lost 5 bases at V and 3 bases at J; junction bases unmatched: 12. In regard to this clonotype: As yet, its antigen is unknown.

General observations from the study: Those with persistent Graves' had less TCR diversity than newly diagnosed patients. When disease was persistent, TRBV28, TRBJ1-2 and TRBJ2-5 were the favored segments.

As to time point: persistent/refractory GD, antithyroid drugs over 5 years with positive TRAb. Extracted PBMC RNA gave rise to the TCR library. Specimen: peripheral blood mononuclear cells (PBMCs), collected when the disease was refractory, from a patient treated with antithyroid drugs. The rearrangement links TRBV7-3 to TRBJ2-3; TRBD2 agrees at 9 bases. The origin of this receptor is a female donor with Graves disease. CDR3 bases: TGTGCCAGCAGCCCCCAAGCGCGGGGGGGGAGTACAGATACGCAGTATTTT. Protein product: CASSPQARGGSTDTQYF.